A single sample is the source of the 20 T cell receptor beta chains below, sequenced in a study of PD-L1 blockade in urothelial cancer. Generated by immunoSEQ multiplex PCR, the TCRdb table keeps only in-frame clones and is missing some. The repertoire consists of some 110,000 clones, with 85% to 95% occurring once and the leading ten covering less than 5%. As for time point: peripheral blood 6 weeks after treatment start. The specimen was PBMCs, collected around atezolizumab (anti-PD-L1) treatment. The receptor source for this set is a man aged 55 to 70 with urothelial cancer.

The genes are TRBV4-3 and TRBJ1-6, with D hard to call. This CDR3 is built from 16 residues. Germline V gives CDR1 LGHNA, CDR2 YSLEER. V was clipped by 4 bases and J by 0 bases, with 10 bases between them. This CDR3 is CASSLLGSSYNSPLHF. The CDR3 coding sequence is TGCGCCAGCAGCCTACTCGGGAGCTCCTATAATTCACCCCTCCACTTT.

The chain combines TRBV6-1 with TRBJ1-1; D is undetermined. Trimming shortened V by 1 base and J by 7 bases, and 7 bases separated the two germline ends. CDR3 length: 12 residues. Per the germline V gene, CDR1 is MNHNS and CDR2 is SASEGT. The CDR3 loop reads CASSEGLNEAFF. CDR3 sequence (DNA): TGTGCCAGCAGTGAAGGGCTGAATGAAGCTTTCTTT.

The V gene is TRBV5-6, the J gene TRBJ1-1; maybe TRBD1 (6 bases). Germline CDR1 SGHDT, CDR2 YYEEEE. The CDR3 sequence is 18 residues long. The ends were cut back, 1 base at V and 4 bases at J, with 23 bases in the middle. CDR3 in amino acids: CASSLRRSGGMGFTEAFF. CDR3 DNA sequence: TGTGCCAGCAGCTTGAGAAGGTCTGGGGGCATGGGTTTCACTGAAGCTTTCTTT.

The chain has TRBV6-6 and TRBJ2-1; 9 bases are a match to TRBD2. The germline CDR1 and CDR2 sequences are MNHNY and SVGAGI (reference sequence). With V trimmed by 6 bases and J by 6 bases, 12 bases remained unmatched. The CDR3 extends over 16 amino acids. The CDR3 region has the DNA TGTGCCAGCAGCCGCGGCGGGGGGGTATACGTCAATGAGCAGTTCTTC. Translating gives CASSRGGGVYVNEQFF.

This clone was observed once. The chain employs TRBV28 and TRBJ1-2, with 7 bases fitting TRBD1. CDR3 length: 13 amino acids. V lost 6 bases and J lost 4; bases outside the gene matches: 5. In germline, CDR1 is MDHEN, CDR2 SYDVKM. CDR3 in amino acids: CASRRQGAYGYTF. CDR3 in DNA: TGTGCCAGCAGAAGACAGGGAGCCTATGGCTACACCTTC.

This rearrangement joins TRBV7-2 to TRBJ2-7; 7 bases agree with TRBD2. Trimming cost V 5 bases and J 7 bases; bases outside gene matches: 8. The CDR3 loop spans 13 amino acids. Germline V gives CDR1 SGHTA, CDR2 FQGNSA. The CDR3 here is CASSPIPGGEQYF. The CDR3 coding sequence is TGTGCCAGCAGCCCCATACCGGGAGGAGAGCAGTACTTC. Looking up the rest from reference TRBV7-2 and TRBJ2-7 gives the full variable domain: GAGVSQSPSNKVTEKGKDVELRCDPISGHTALYWYRQSLGQGLEFLIYFQGNSAPDKSGLPSDRFSAERTGGSVSTLTIQRTQQEDSAVYLCASSPIPGGEQYFGPGTRLTVT.

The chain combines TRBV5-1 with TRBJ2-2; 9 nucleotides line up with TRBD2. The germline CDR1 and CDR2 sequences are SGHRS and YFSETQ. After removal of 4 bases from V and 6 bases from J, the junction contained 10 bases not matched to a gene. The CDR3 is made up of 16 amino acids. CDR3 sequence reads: CASSSGSGRSAGELFF. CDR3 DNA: TGCGCCAGCAGCAGTGGTAGCGGGAGAAGCGCCGGGGAGCTGTTTTTT.

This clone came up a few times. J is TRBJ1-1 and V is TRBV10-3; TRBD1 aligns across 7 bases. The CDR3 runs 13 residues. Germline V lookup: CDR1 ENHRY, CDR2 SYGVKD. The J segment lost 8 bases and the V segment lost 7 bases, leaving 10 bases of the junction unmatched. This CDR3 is CAITRDSLSEAFF. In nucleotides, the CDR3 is TGTGCCATCACCCGGGACAGCCTCTCGGAAGCTTTCTTT.

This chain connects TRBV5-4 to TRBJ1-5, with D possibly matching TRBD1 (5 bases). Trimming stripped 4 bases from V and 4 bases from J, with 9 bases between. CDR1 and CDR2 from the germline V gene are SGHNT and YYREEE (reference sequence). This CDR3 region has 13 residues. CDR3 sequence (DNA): TGTGCCAGCAGCAGGAACAGGAATCAGCCCCAGCATTTT. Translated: CASSRNRNQPQHF.

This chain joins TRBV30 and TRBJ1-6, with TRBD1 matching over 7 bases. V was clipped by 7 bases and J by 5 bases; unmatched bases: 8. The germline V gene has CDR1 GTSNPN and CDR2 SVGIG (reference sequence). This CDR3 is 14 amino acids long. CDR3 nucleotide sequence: TGTGCCTTCAGGAGGGACAGCGATAATTCACCCCTCCACTTT. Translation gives CAFRRDSDNSPLHF.

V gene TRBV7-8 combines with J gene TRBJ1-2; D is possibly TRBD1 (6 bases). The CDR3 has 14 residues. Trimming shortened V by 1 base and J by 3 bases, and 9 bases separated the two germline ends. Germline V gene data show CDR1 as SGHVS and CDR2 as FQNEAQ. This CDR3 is CASSLGTDYYGYTF. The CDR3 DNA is TGTGCCAGCAGCTTAGGGACAGACTACTATGGCTACACCTTC.

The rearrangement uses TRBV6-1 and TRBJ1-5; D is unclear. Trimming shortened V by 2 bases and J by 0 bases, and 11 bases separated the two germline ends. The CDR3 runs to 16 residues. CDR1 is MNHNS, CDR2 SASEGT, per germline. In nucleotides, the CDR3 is TGTGCCAGCAGTGAATTCGGCGGATATAGCAATCAGCCCCAGCATTTT. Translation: CASSEFGGYSNQPQHF.

CDR3 coding DNA: TGTGCCAGCAGTTTAGGGTCCCCCGACAGAGCCTACGAGCAGTACTTC. Amino acids: CASSLGSPDRAYEQYF. The chain couples TRBV28 to TRBJ2-7; tentative D call: TRBD1 (5 bases). From germline, CDR1 is MDHEN and CDR2 SYDVKM. The V end was cut by 2 bases, the J end by 2 bases, with 16 bases between. The CDR3 has 16 amino acids. Together with reference TRBV28 and TRBJ2-7, the CDR3 gives the full variable domain: DVKVTQSSRYLVKRTGEKVFLECVQDMDHENMFWYRQDPGLGLRLIYFSYDVKMKEKGDIPEGYSVSREKKERFSLILESASTNQTSMYLCASSLGSPDRAYEQYFGPGTRLTVT.

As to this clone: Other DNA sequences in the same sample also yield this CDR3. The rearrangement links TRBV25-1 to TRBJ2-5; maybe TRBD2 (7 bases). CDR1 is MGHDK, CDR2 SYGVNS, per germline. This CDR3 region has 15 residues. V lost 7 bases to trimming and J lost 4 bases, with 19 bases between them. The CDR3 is CASTEGGALSETQYF. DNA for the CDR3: TGTGCCAGCACCGAGGGGGGGGCTTTATCAGAGACCCAGTACTTC.

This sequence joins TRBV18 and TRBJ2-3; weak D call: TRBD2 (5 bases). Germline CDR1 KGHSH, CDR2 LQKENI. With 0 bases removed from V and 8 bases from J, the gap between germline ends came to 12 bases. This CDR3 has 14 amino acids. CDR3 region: CASSPPERGGTQYF. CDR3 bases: TGTGCCAGCTCACCACCGGAACGAGGAGGTACGCAGTATTTT.

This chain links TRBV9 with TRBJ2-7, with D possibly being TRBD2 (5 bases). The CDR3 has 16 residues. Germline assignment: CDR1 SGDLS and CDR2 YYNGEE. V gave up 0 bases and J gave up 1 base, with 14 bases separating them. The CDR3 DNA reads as TGTGCCAGCAGCGTAGGGGCTGGCGGGTCTTCCTACGAGCAGTACTTC. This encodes CASSVGAGGSSYEQYF.

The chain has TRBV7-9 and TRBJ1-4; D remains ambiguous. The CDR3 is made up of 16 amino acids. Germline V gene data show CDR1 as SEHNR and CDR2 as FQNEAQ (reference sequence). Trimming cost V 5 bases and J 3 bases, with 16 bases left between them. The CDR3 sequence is CASSPGVSAPNEKLFF. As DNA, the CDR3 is TGTGCCAGCAGCCCAGGAGTTAGCGCCCCTAATGAAAAACTGTTTTTT.

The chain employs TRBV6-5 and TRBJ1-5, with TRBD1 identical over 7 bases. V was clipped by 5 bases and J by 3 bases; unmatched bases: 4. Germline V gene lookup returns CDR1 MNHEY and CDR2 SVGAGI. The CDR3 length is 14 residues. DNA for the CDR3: TGTGCCAGCAGTCAGACAGGGTCCAATCAGCCCCAGCATTTT. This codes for CASSQTGSNQPQHF.

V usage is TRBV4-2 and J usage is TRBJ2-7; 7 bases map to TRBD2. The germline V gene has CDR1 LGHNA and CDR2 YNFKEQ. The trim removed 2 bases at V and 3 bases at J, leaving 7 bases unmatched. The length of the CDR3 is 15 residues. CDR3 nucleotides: TGTGCCAGCAGCCAATTGGAGGGAGGGCACTACGAGCAGTACTTC. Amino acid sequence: CASSQLEGGHYEQYF.

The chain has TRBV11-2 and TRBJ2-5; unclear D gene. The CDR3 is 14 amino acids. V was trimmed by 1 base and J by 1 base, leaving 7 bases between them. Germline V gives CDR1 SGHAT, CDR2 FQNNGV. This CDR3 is CASSLGSIQETQYF. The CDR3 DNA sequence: TGTGCCAGCAGCTTAGGTAGCATCCAAGAGACCCAGTACTTC.